The 28 T cell receptor beta chains in this list originate from one sample, sequenced in a study of T cell repertoires in cytomegalovirus infection. One entry per CDR3 protein, called by TCRdb with MiXCR from the reads. This sample has hundreds of thousands of distinct CDR3 sequences; around a third occur once, and the top ten carry about 18%. The antigens for these receptors are not known. The sequencing here drew on cultured PBMCs, taken from culture after CMV antigen stimulation. The receptors stem from a human donor in good health (CMV status not recorded). Some clones in this sample may be carry-over from other donors' samples.

The chain couples TRBV6-2 or TRBV6-3 to TRBJ2-7; D is undetermined. Germline assignment: CDR1 MNHEY and CDR2 SVGEGT. V lost 5 bases, J lost 4 bases, and 9 bases lay in between. The CDR3 loop spans 12 amino acids. The CDR3 DNA follows: TGTGCCAGCAGTCAGATTCAGTACGAGCAGTACTTC. Translated: CASSQIQYEQYF.

The chain is built from TRBV6-2 or TRBV6-3 and TRBJ2-1, with a possible D match to TRBD2 (5 bases). This CDR3 has 11 residues. V shed 6 bases and J shed 9 bases, with 9 bases lying between them. In germline, CDR1 is MNHEY, CDR2 SVGEGT. The CDR3 sequence is CASSKAVEQFF. The CDR3 nucleotides read TGTGCCAGCAGCAAAGCGGTTGAGCAGTTCTTC.

This clonotype was counted many times. The rearrangement links TRBV7-2 to TRBJ2-5; 10 positions match TRBD2. Germline lookup yields CDR1 SGHTA and CDR2 FQGNSA. V shed 1 base, J shed 1 base, and the junction held 12 bases outside the gene matches. This CDR3 is built from 19 residues. The CDR3 DNA reads TGTGCCAGCAGCTTAGTTCCAGCGGGAGGGCGTGGGGCCCAAGAGACCCAGTACTTC. It yields the protein CASSLVPAGGRGAQETQYF.

The chain uses TRBV6-2 or TRBV6-3 and TRBJ1-1, with TRBD1 matching over 9 bases. The CDR3 runs 14 residues. Trimming took 5 bases from V and 5 from J; bases not matched to a gene: 6. Germline loops: CDR1 MNHEY, CDR2 SVGEGT. CDR3 in amino acids: CASSEQGAWTEAFF. CDR3 nucleotides: TGTGCCAGCAGTGAACAGGGGGCCTGGACTGAAGCTTTCTTT.

The chain combines TRBV7-9 with TRBJ2-7; possible D gene TRBD1, 7 bases. Germline assignment: CDR1 SEHNR and CDR2 FQNEAQ (reference sequence). V was clipped by 5 bases and J by 5 bases, with 22 bases between them. The CDR3 runs to 16 residues. Here the CDR3 reads CASSQSGTRGVDEQYF. The CDR3 DNA reads TGTGCCAGCAGCCAATCCGGGACCAGGGGGGTAGACGAGCAGTACTTC.

V and J are TRBV19 and TRBJ1-5; tentatively, D is TRBD1 (5 bases). The V end lost 2 bases, the J end lost 7 bases, and 12 bases lay between the germline ends. Germline V gene lookup returns CDR1 LNHDA and CDR2 SQIVND (reference sequence). The CDR3 extends over 14 amino acids. This chain's CDR3 is CASSIRAGWQPQHF. The CDR3 bases are TGTGCCAGTAGTATAAGAGCAGGGTGGCAGCCCCAGCATTTT.

There are many counts of this clonotype. The chain couples TRBV7-2 to TRBJ1-4, with TRBD1 matching 9 bases. Germline values: CDR1 SGHTA, CDR2 FQGNSA. Trimming cost V 5 bases and J 4 bases; bases outside gene matches: 2. The CDR3 contains 14 residues. CDR3 nucleotides: TGTGCCAGCAGCCCGGGACAGGGTAATGAAAAACTGTTTTTT. This translates into CASSPGQGNEKLFF.

With regard to this clonotype: Being one base from a much bigger clone, this may be a read error. This rearrangement joins TRBV7-2 to TRBJ2-3; D is unresolved. CDR1 and CDR2 (germline): SGHTA, FQGNSA. The CDR3 contains 13 residues. CDR3 nucleotides: TGTGCCAGCACCTTCCCTAACACAGATACGCAGGATTTT. It yields the protein CASTFPNTDTQDF.

V is TRBV6-1 and J is TRBJ2-1, with 7 bases lining up with TRBD2. V dropped 5 bases and J dropped 0; count of bases not matched to a gene: 4. Germline values: CDR1 MNHNS, CDR2 SASEGT. The CDR3 loop spans 15 amino acids. The CDR3: CASSRGSFSYNEQFF. CDR3 bases: TGTGCCAGCAGTCGCGGGAGTTTCTCCTACAATGAGCAGTTCTTC.

This clonotype came up a few times. The rearrangement uses TRBV6-1 and TRBJ2-1, with 8 bases fitting TRBD1. The CDR3 is 13 residues long. Losses at the gene ends were 8 bases for V and 6 bases for J; bases not matched to a gene: 6. Per the germline V gene, CDR1 is MNHNS and CDR2 is SASEGT. CDR3 coding DNA: TGTGCCAGCCGGACAGGGCAATTCAATGAGCAGTTCTTC. Its protein product is CASRTGQFNEQFF.

At least ten counts were recorded for this clonotype. This CDR3 reads CASSPGHRGTIYF. In DNA form, the CDR3 reads TGTGCCAGCAGCCCGGGACATCGGGGCACCATATATTTT. The rearrangement uses TRBV7-2 and TRBJ1-3; D perhaps matches TRBD1 (6 bases). Trimming stripped 5 bases from V and 9 bases from J, with 14 bases between. The CDR3 loop spans 13 amino acids. The germline CDR1 and CDR2 sequences are SGHTA and FQGNSA.

This clonotype was picked up many times. The chain carries TRBV11-2 and TRBJ1-1; TRBD1 might be the D (6 bases). This CDR3 is 14 amino acids long. Trimming stripped 5 bases from V and 4 bases from J, with 14 bases between. The germline gives CDR1 SGHAT, CDR2 FQNNGV. CDR3 amino acids: CASSPIQGRTEAFF. CDR3 in DNA: TGTGCCAGCAGCCCGATACAGGGTCGCACTGAAGCTTTCTTT.

CDR3 amino acids: CASSHRQGPVFGEQFF. CDR3 coding DNA: TGTGCCAGCAGCCACAGACAGGGCCCCGTCTTCGGTGAGCAGTTCTTC. The chain employs TRBV11-2 and TRBJ2-1; TRBD1 agrees at 7 bases. The CDR3 contains 16 residues. Germline V gene lookup returns CDR1 SGHAT and CDR2 FQNNGV. V trimming: 5 bases; J trimming: 9 bases; junction bases outside the gene matches: 16.

The chain couples TRBV12-3 or TRBV12-4 to TRBJ2-3, with D possibly TRBD2 on 5 matching bases. Deletions cut 5 bases from V and 4 bases from J, with 13 bases between. This CDR3 has 14 residues. The CDR3 here is CASSPRREPDTQYF. CDR3 bases: TGTGCCAGCAGTCCGCGACGGGAACCAGATACGCAGTATTTT.

This chain connects TRBV6-5 to TRBJ1-1, with 7 bases identical to TRBD1. V shed 2 bases, J shed 11 bases, and the junction held 11 bases outside the gene matches. The CDR3 sequence is 14 residues long. CDR1 and CDR2 from the germline V gene are MNHEY and SVGAGI. CDR3 region: CASSYNRGEAAAFF. CDR3 DNA sequence: TGTGCCAGCAGTTACAACAGGGGTGAGGCTGCGGCTTTCTTT.

This clonotype was recorded only once. Its ends do not fully match the called genes, so a read error is possible. J is TRBJ1-2 and V is TRBV19, with a possible D match to TRBD1 (6 bases). The CDR3 is 9 residues long. Per germline, CDR1 LNHDA and CDR2 SQIVND (reference sequence). Written as DNA, the CDR3 is TGTGCCAGTGTTCGGACAGCCAACTTC. Translating gives CASVRTANF.

This sequence joins TRBV5-4 and TRBJ1-2, with unresolved D. The CDR3 loop spans 15 amino acids. Germline V lookup: CDR1 SGHNT, CDR2 YYREEE (reference sequence). The V gene lost 2 bases and the J gene lost 3 bases, with 14 bases spanning the gap. The CDR3 here is CASSFFPDGDYGYTF. The DNA of the CDR3 is TGTGCCAGCAGCTTTTTTCCCGACGGAGACTATGGCTACACCTTC. The variable domain in full, completed from reference TRBV5-4 and TRBJ1-2, reads ETGVTQSPTHLIKTRGQQVTLRCSSQSGHNTVSWYQQALGQGPQFIFQYYREEENGRGNFPPRFSGLQFPNYSSELNVNALELDDSALYLCASSFFPDGDYGYTFGSGTRLTVV.

This clonotype was recorded a few times. The J gene is TRBJ2-2, the V gene TRBV7-2, with TRBD2 matching over 8 bases. Germline trimming cut 4 bases from V and 4 bases from J; bases unmatched to any gene: 5. The CDR3 loop spans 15 amino acids. Germline CDR1 and CDR2: SGHTA and FQGNSA. The CDR3 DNA reads TGTGCCAGCAGCTCCCGACTAGCGAGCACCGGGGAGCTGTTTTTT. It specifies CASSSRLASTGELFF.

This chain uses TRBV5-1 with TRBJ2-2; the match to TRBD1 covers 10 bases. CDR1 SGHRS and CDR2 YFSETQ come from the germline V gene. With V trimmed by 4 bases and J by 5 bases, 5 bases remained unmatched. The CDR3 is 15 residues long. As DNA, the CDR3 is TGCGCCAGCAGCAGGGGACAGGGGATGACCGGGGAGCTGTTTTTT. The encoded protein is CASSRGQGMTGELFF.

The genes are TRBV6-1 and TRBJ2-4; 9 bases fit TRBD1. This CDR3 region has 18 residues. Germline lookup yields CDR1 MNHNS and CDR2 SASEGT. The J segment lost 1 base and the V segment lost 5 bases, leaving 12 bases of the junction unmatched. In nucleotides, the CDR3 is TGTGCCAGCAGTTCCCCACGGGACAGGGTCTGGGCCAAAAACATTCAGTACTTC. Protein: CASSSPRDRVWAKNIQYF.

CDR3 sequence reads: CASSRGQGRSPLHF. The CDR3 nucleotides read TGTGCCAGCTCACGCGGACAGGGAAGATCACCCCTCCACTTT. The chain links TRBV18 to TRBJ1-6; 8 nucleotides agree with TRBD1. Per the germline V gene, CDR1 is KGHSH and CDR2 is LQKENI. This CDR3 comprises 14 residues. The trim removed 4 bases at V and 10 bases at J, leaving 6 bases unmatched. Filled out from reference TRBV18 and TRBJ1-6, the complete variable domain reads NAGVMQNPRHLVRRRGQEARLRCSPMKGHSHVYWYRQLPEEGLKFMVYLQKENIIDESGMPKERFSAEFPKEGPSILRIQQVVRGDSAAYFCASSRGQGRSPLHFGNGTRLTVT.

The gene calls are TRBV7-1 and TRBJ2-7; 9 bases are shared with TRBD1. Being an ORF, TRBV7-1 has a function that is uncertain. The CDR3 is made up of 14 amino acids. With V trimmed by 5 bases and J by 6 bases, 8 bases remained unmatched. The DNA for the CDR3 is TGTGCCAGCAGCACAGGACAGGGGAGCGGCGAGCAGTACTTC. As protein: CASSTGQGSGEQYF.

The chain links TRBV27 to TRBJ2-1; the D is unclear. Between the trimmed V and J ends, which lost 2 bases and 8 bases, there was a span of 10 bases. Germline V gene data show CDR1 as MNHEY and CDR2 as SMNVEV (reference sequence). CDR3 length: 13 amino acids. The CDR3 sequence is CASSLKDPDEQFF. CDR3 nucleotides: TGTGCCAGCAGTTTAAAAGATCCCGATGAGCAGTTCTTC.

The chain is built from TRBV4-1 and TRBJ2-5; 10 nucleotides align to TRBD2. V gave up 3 bases and J gave up 2 bases; unmatched junction bases: 3. Germline V gene lookup returns CDR1 MGHRA and CDR2 YSYEKL. CDR3 length: 15 amino acids. The CDR3 is CASSHGLAAQETQYF. CDR3 DNA: TGCGCCAGCAGCCACGGACTAGCGGCACAAGAGACCCAGTACTTC.

This chain joins TRBV12-3 or TRBV12-4 and TRBJ2-1; no clear D. V dropped 4 bases and J dropped 9 bases, with 16 bases sitting between them. The CDR3 is 14 residues long. The CDR3 spells CASSSLGLVSEQFF. CDR3 nucleotide sequence: TGTGCCAGCAGTTCTCTAGGATTGGTGTCTGAGCAGTTCTTC.

About this clonotype: The conserved final phenylalanine or tryptophan is absent from the CDR3, which likely points to a read error. J is TRBJ1-5 and V is TRBV19, with D unresolved. The CDR3 totals 14 residues. Germline-derived CDR1 and CDR2 are LNHDA and SQIVND (reference sequence). V gave up 5 bases and J gave up 0 bases, with 8 bases separating them. The CDR3, as DNA: TGTGCCAGTAGTGCCAGCTATAGCAATCAGCCCCAGCATTAT. As protein: CASSASYSNQPQHY.

V usage is TRBV27 and J usage is TRBJ2-1; 9 positions match TRBD2. Germline loops: CDR1 MNHEY, CDR2 SMNVEV (reference sequence). V trimming: 4 bases; J trimming: 6 bases; junction bases outside the gene matches: 10. This CDR3 has 16 amino acids. As DNA, the CDR3 is TGTGCCAGCAGTTCCCCGGGACTAGCAATGGCCAATGAGCAGTTCTTC. It specifies CASSSPGLAMANEQFF.

The chain is built from TRBV12-3 or TRBV12-4 and TRBJ1-4, with unresolved D. This CDR3 contains 14 residues. Between the trimmed V and J ends, which lost 5 bases and 4 bases, there was a span of 11 bases. CDR3 bases: TGTGCCAGCAGTAGGACCTTCCTTAATGAAAAACTGTTTTTT. As protein: CASSRTFLNEKLFF.